Shown below are 29 T cell receptor beta chains from a single sample sequenced in a study of blood T cell repertoires in COVID-19. Libraries were prepared by immunoSEQ multiplex PCR; TCRdb keeps only in-frame clonotypes and omits some of them. The sample consists of about 40,000 clones, about 86% of them appearing once. The sample consisted of peripheral blood. These receptors were taken from a human donor with acute or convalescent COVID-19. The donor label of this sample is uncertain.

This chain uses TRBV29-1 with TRBJ2-7; D might be TRBD2 (6 bases). The CDR3 sequence is 13 residues long. Germline V gives CDR1 SQVTM, CDR2 ANQGSEA. V shed 4 bases and J shed 2 bases, with 12 bases lying between them. The CDR3: CSVALAGTYEQYF. Here the CDR3 DNA reads TGCAGCGTTGCGCTGGCGGGGACCTACGAGCAGTACTTC.

The rearrangement uses TRBV11-2 and TRBJ2-3; weak D call: TRBD1 (5 bases). Trimming removed 4 bases at V and 5 bases at J, with 10 bases between. The CDR3 length is 13 residues. Germline lookup yields CDR1 SGHAT and CDR2 FQNNGV. The CDR3 loop reads CASSSTTGDTQYF. The CDR3 DNA reads as TGTGCCAGCAGCTCGACCACAGGAGATACGCAGTATTTT.

This sequence joins TRBV27 and TRBJ2-1, with D tentatively TRBD2 (6 bases). The CDR3 loop spans 14 amino acids. The V gene's germline CDR1 is MNHEY and CDR2 SMNVEV (reference sequence). V lost 3 bases, J lost 7 bases, and 13 bases lay in between. CDR3 amino acids: CASSFGLANNEQFF. Written as DNA, the CDR3 is TGTGCCAGCAGTTTCGGGCTAGCGAATAATGAGCAGTTCTTC.

This clone showed up just once. The V and J genes are TRBV7-9 and TRBJ2-5; 14 bases fit TRBD2. This CDR3 has 15 residues. Germline values: CDR1 SEHNR, CDR2 FQNEAQ (reference sequence). V lost 10 bases and J lost 5; bases outside the gene matches: 9. The CDR3 region is CATSGLAGGGETQYF. The CDR3 nucleotides are TGTGCCACCTCCGGACTAGCGGGAGGAGGCGAGACCCAGTACTTC. The full variable domain, rest sourced from reference TRBV7-9 and TRBJ2-5, is DTGVSQNPRHKITKRGQNVTFRCDPISEHNRLYWYRQTLGQGPEFLTYFQNEAQLEKSRLLSDRFSAERPKGSFSTLEIQRTEQGDSAMYLCATSGLAGGGETQYFGPGTRLLVL.

CDR3 residues: CASSLSGANVLTF. In DNA, the CDR3 is TGCGCCAGCAGCCTTTCGGGGGCCAACGTCCTGACTTTC. The rearrangement uses TRBV4-3 and TRBJ2-6; D is undetermined. Germline CDR1 LGHNA, CDR2 YSLEER. The CDR3 runs to 13 residues. The V end was cut by 4 bases, the J end by 4 bases, with 5 bases between.

The chain is built from TRBV5-6 and TRBJ2-7; TRBD2 might be the D (6 bases). V was clipped by 4 bases and J by 5 bases, with 16 bases between them. Germline values: CDR1 SGHDT, CDR2 YYEEEE. There are 14 residues in the CDR3. Here the CDR3 DNA reads TGTGCCAGCAGCCCCGGTGGAGGGACCAACGAGCAGTACTTC. This gives the protein CASSPGGGTNEQYF. Together with reference TRBV5-6 and TRBJ2-7, the CDR3 gives the full variable domain: DAGVTQSPTHLIKTRGQQVTLRCSPKSGHDTVSWYQQALGQGPQFIFQYYEEEERQRGNFPDRFSGHQFPNYSSELNVNALLLGDSALYLCASSPGGGTNEQYFGPGTRLTVT.

The chain uses TRBV5-4 and TRBJ2-3, with 9 bases that match TRBD2. The CDR3 runs 17 residues. V lost 0 bases, J lost 3 bases, and 8 bases stayed unmatched. Germline assignment: CDR1 SGHNT and CDR2 YYREEE (reference sequence). In nucleotides, the CDR3 is TGTGCCAGCAGCTTGGATGGGCGGGGGGGCCGGACAGATACGCAGTATTTT. Protein: CASSLDGRGGRTDTQYF.

In its sample, this clone was seen once. This rearrangement joins TRBV3-1 (or the pseudogene TRBV3-2) to TRBJ2-1; 8 bases agree with TRBD1. This CDR3 comprises 14 residues. CDR1 is LGHDT, CDR2 YNNKEL, per germline (reference sequence). Trimming cost V 4 bases and J 6 bases; bases outside gene matches: 5. The CDR3 sequence is CASSPRGLVNEQFF. CDR3 coding DNA: TGTGCCAGCAGCCCCAGGGGGCTGGTCAATGAGCAGTTCTTC.

The count of this clone is one. The CDR3 region is CASSPPTDTQYF. The CDR3 bases are TGTGCCAGTTCCCCCCCTACAGATACGCAGTATTTT. The chain uses TRBV7-2 and TRBJ2-3; D is uncertain. Trimming took 9 bases from V and 3 from J, leaving 10 bases between them. Germline V CDR1 and CDR2: SGHTA, FQGNSA. The CDR3 loop spans 12 amino acids. Looking up the rest from reference TRBV7-2 and TRBJ2-3 gives the full variable domain: GAGVSQSPSNKVTEKGKDVELRCDPISGHTALYWYRQSLGQGLEFLIYFQGNSAPDKSGLPSDRFSAERTGGSVSTLTIQRTQQEDSAVYLCASSPPTDTQYFGPGTRLTVL.

This chain links TRBV15 with TRBJ1-2; the D gene is possibly TRBD1 (6 bases). The CDR3 runs to 13 residues. Germline CDR1 is LNHNV and CDR2 is YYDKDF (reference sequence). The ends were cut back, 4 bases at V and 8 bases at J, with 14 bases in the middle. DNA for the CDR3: TGTGCCACCAGCACGAACAGGGAAGTCGGCTACACCTTC. Translated, it gives CATSTNREVGYTF.

The chain has TRBV6-6 and TRBJ1-2; D gene uncertain. The V end was cut by 5 bases, the J end by 2 bases, with 9 bases between. Germline V gene lookup returns CDR1 MNHNY and CDR2 SVGAGI (reference sequence). The CDR3 totals 13 residues. This chain's CDR3 is CASSQNLNYGYTF. In DNA, the CDR3 is TGTGCCAGCAGTCAGAACTTAAACTATGGCTACACCTTC.

The chain combines TRBV6-5 with TRBJ2-1, with TRBD2 matching 9 bases. The CDR3 has 15 residues. Germline V lookup: CDR1 MNHEY, CDR2 SVGAGI. Unmatched junction bases numbered 4, after V lost 2 bases and J lost 5 bases. The CDR3 loop reads CASSYLRGGNNEQFF. CDR3 in DNA: TGTGCCAGCAGTTACCTGCGGGGGGGCAACAATGAGCAGTTCTTC.

The rearrangement joins TRBV18 to TRBJ2-3; D possibly corresponds to TRBD1 (5 bases). The CDR3 is 16 residues long. CDR1 KGHSH and CDR2 LQKENI come from the germline V gene. V lost 3 bases, J lost 2 bases, and 15 bases lay in between. This CDR3 is CASSPRQTPSTDTQYF. The CDR3 DNA follows: TGTGCCAGCTCACCGCGACAGACCCCTTCCACAGATACGCAGTATTTT.

The CDR3 region is CASSQGQLMNTEAFF. CDR3 nucleotide sequence: TGTGCCAGCAGCCAAGGACAGCTTATGAACACTGAAGCTTTCTTT. This sequence joins TRBV3-1 (or the pseudogene TRBV3-2) and TRBJ1-1, with TRBD1 as a possible D gene (5 bases). Trimming took off 1 base at V and 0 bases at J, with 9 bases between the two ends. The CDR3 length is 15 residues. Germline CDR1 is LGHDT and CDR2 is YNNKEL (reference sequence).

The J gene is TRBJ1-3, the V gene TRBV3-1 (or the pseudogene TRBV3-2); D is unclear. This CDR3 is built from 17 residues. CDR1 and CDR2 (germline): LGHDT, YNNKEL (reference sequence). Deletions cut 0 bases from V and 0 bases from J, with 12 bases between. The CDR3 nucleotides are TGTGCCAGCAGCCAAGATAGGATGCGGCTCTCTGGAAACACCATATATTTT. This gives the protein CASSQDRMRLSGNTIYF.

The chain recombines TRBV18 with TRBJ2-5, with 9 bases identical to TRBD2. The CDR3 length is 18 residues. Trimming at V came to 4 bases and at J to 1 base, leaving 13 bases not matched to a gene. Germline V gene sequence: CDR1 KGHSH, CDR2 LQKENI. CDR3 sequence reads: CASSRPERGLAFQETQYF. In DNA, the CDR3 is TGTGCCAGCTCACGCCCCGAAAGGGGACTAGCCTTCCAAGAGACCCAGTACTTC.

The genes are TRBV28 and TRBJ1-1; maybe TRBD1 (5 bases). Trimming took 4 bases from V and 3 from J, leaving 15 bases between them. CDR1 and CDR2 (germline): MDHEN, SYDVKM. This CDR3 has 15 residues. The CDR3, as DNA: TGTGCCAGCAGTTCGGCCTCGCCGGGGGACACTGAAGCTTTCTTT. Translated: CASSSASPGDTEAFF.

The chain links TRBV7-2 to TRBJ2-7; D might be TRBD2 (5 bases). Trimming removed 1 base at V and 0 bases at J, with 10 bases between. The CDR3 runs to 15 residues. Germline V gene sequence: CDR1 SGHTA, CDR2 FQGNSA. The CDR3 coding sequence is TGTGCCAGCAGCTTAGGTCCTAGCAGCTCCTACGAGCAGTACTTC. Its translation is CASSLGPSSSYEQYF.

This sequence joins TRBV18 and TRBJ2-3; tentatively, D is TRBD2 (6 bases). CDR1 is KGHSH, CDR2 LQKENI, per germline. The length of the CDR3 is 14 residues. V lost 2 bases and J 2 bases, leaving 8 bases between the germline ends. CDR3 amino acids: CASSPRDFTDTQYF. CDR3 nucleotides: TGTGCCAGCTCACCAAGGGACTTCACAGATACGCAGTATTTT.

V is TRBV5-1 and J is TRBJ1-2, with 10 bases identical to TRBD1. The CDR3 covers 15 residues. CDR1 and CDR2 from the germline V gene are SGHRS and YFSETQ. J gave up 8 bases and V 5 bases, and 12 bases lay outside the gene matches. For the CDR3, the DNA is TGCGCCAGCAGGGTCACATCCGGACAGGGGGTCGGCTACACCTTC. Translation: CASRVTSGQGVGYTF.

CDR3 protein: CAWSVTEDEQFF. As DNA, the CDR3 is TGTGCCTGGAGTGTAACCGAGGATGAGCAGTTCTTC. J is TRBJ2-1 and V is TRBV30; D is undetermined. Germline V gene data show CDR1 as GTSNPN and CDR2 as SVGIG (reference sequence). The CDR3 spans 12 residues. V was clipped by 0 bases and J by 8 bases, with 8 bases between them.

The chain combines TRBV21-1 with TRBJ2-5; TRBD2, as called in the table, went unchecked against the DNA. TRBV21-1 is a documented pseudogene. The CDR3 loop spans 18 amino acids. CDR3 in DNA: TGTGCCAGCAGGACGACCGAGGTTAGCGGGACTTGTGGAGAGACCCAGTACTTC. This gives the protein CASRTTEVSGTCGETQYF.

J is TRBJ2-2 and V is TRBV5-4; no reliable D call. V was pared by 0 bases and J by 4 bases, with 7 bases between. Germline CDR1 SGHNT, CDR2 YYREEE (reference sequence). CDR3 length: 14 residues. The CDR3 DNA reads as TGTGCCAGCAGCTTGGCCTCGGGCACCGGGGAGCTGTTTTTT. Protein sequence: CASSLASGTGELFF.

V is TRBV5-4 and J is TRBJ2-3, with TRBD1 matching 8 bases. The CDR3 loop spans 15 amino acids. V trimming: 4 bases; J trimming: 0 bases; junction bases outside the gene matches: 4. Per germline, CDR1 SGHNT and CDR2 YYREEE (reference sequence). The CDR3 region is CASSPGQVSTDTQYF. The DNA of the CDR3 is TGTGCCAGCAGCCCGGGACAGGTTAGCACAGATACGCAGTATTTT.

This sequence joins TRBV6-2 or TRBV6-3 and TRBJ2-1, with a possible D match to TRBD1 (6 bases). Trimming removed 2 bases from V and 0 bases from J, with 17 bases in between. The germline V gene has CDR1 MNHEY and CDR2 SVGEGT. CDR3 size: 18 residues. The CDR3 nucleotides are TGTGCCAGCAGTTACCAGGGGCTACAATCCAGCTCCTACAATGAGCAGTTCTTC. This codes for CASSYQGLQSSSYNEQFF.

In its sample, this clone was seen a few times. V is TRBV7-6 and J is TRBJ2-7; D is ambiguous. This CDR3 spans 11 amino acids. Germline assignment: CDR1 SGHVS and CDR2 FNYEAQ. V was cut by 6 bases and J by 5 bases, with 8 bases left in between. For the CDR3, the DNA is TGTGCCAGCAGTAATTTCCACGAGCAGTACTTC. It encodes CASSNFHEQYF.

The CDR3 DNA is TGTGCCAGCAGTTCCCGCGCTACAGATGTTCGTGGCTACACCTTC. It codes for CASSSRATDVRGYTF. The J gene is TRBJ1-2, the V gene TRBV27; D remains ambiguous. V was trimmed by 4 bases and J by 7 bases, leaving 19 bases between them. CDR1 is MNHEY, CDR2 SMNVEV, per germline (reference sequence). The CDR3 has 15 residues.

V and J are TRBV18 and TRBJ2-7, with D unclear. The V end lost 1 base, the J end lost 2 bases, and 6 bases lay between the germline ends. This CDR3 has 13 amino acids. Germline values: CDR1 KGHSH, CDR2 LQKENI. The CDR3 bases are TGTGCCAGCTCACCACGGGCAGCCTACGAGCAGTACTTC. It codes for CASSPRAAYEQYF. Combining the CDR3 with reference TRBV18 and TRBJ2-7 gives the whole variable domain NAGVMQNPRHLVRRRGQEARLRCSPMKGHSHVYWYRQLPEEGLKFMVYLQKENIIDESGMPKERFSAEFPKEGPSILRIQQVVRGDSAAYFCASSPRAAYEQYFGPGTRLTVT.

The V gene is TRBV4-2, the J gene TRBJ2-5; 9 positions agree with TRBD1. V was pared by 0 bases and J by 2 bases, with 13 bases of the junction left unmatched. The germline CDR1 and CDR2 sequences are LGHNA and YNFKEQ. There are 19 residues in the CDR3. The CDR3 nucleotides read TGTGCCAGCAGCCAAGATATGCATTACCGGGACAGGGAACAAGAGACCCAGTACTTC. Translating gives CASSQDMHYRDREQETQYF.